This T cell receptor beta chain derives from a study of T-cell reconstitution after alpha-beta-depleted transplantation in children. Study-wide results and caveats: It was reported that alpha-beta T cells came from several hundred expanded graft clones (about two months after transplant).

A library of TCRbeta sequences, prepared with unique molecular identifiers, was generated. One entry per CDR3 protein, called by TCRdb with MiXCR from the PCR reads. The sample comprises 200,000 to 250,000 distinct CDR3 sequences, 9.5% to 13% of which are singletons, and over 25% rests with the top ten. This clonotype was recorded at least ten times. Its antigen remains unknown. This CDR3 spans 14 amino acids. Germline V gives CDR1 SEHNR, CDR2 FQNEAQ (reference sequence). V was clipped by 3 bases and J by 5 bases, with 8 bases between them. The sequence derives from a child younger than two with acute myeloid leukemia, due to receive a stem cell transplant. The chain couples TRBV7-9 to TRBJ1-6, with a tentative D call TRBD1 (6 bases). Here the sequenced sample was PBMCs, taken before TCRalphabeta/CD19-depleted stem cell transplant. CDR3 in DNA: TGTGCCAGCAGCTTCGGACAGCATAATTCACCCCTCCACTTT. Protein product: CASSFGQHNSPLHF.